This T cell receptor beta chain is from a study of shared clonotypes between healthy human individuals. General study results and limits: Across a handful of donors, naive CD4 shared around 5.4%, naive CD8 3% to 3.5%, memory CD4 about 2.5%, memory CD8 about 0.4%. The study generally estimated greater richness for naive than memory subsets.

This clone was seen ten or more times. Its target is unknown. DNA at roughly 0.2 ug, 25,000 to 35,000 T cell genomes, went into sorted-subset replicate PCRs. In the authors' workflow: There were no quality scores in the junction-only immunoSEQ sequences, so filtering differed. TCRdb's table, derived via immunoSEQ multiplex PCR, lists solely in-frame clones and lacks some. V and J calls plus clone size are reproduced from that table; the DNA served to infer D and trimming. The data contain about 990,000 clones, about four fifths of them singletons. V was clipped by 6 bases and J by 1 base, with 10 bases between them. This CDR3 has 13 residues. Germline loops: CDR1 WSHSY, CDR2 SAAADI.

The sequence came from a man aged 18-30 years in good health. Some clones in this sample may be carry-over from other donors' samples. The chain carries TRBV10-2 and TRBJ2-7, with D tentatively TRBD1 (5 bases). Sample: memory CD4+ T cells from PBMCs. Subset: CD45RA-negative fraction. In DNA, the CDR3 is TGCGCCAGCAGGTTACAGGCTTCCTACGAGCAGTACTTC. This gives the protein CASRLQASYEQYF.